This T cell receptor (beta chain) was retrieved from a study of OX40 agonist ivuxolimab in advanced cancers. The overall study: Hepatocellular carcinoma, melanoma, renal cell or head and neck cancer occurred in dose-escalation patients. The dose-escalation cohort was about 87% male, with a mean age of around 54 years, ranging roughly 23 to 90. General study results and limits: Clonal expansion was among the lowest in partial responders at 0.1-3.0 mg/kg, especially CD8+.

Between the trimmed V and J ends, which lost 5 bases and 4 bases, there was a span of 11 bases. The CDR3 is made up of 13 amino acids. Germline loops: CDR1 MGHDK, CDR2 SYGVNS. Sequencing used immunoSEQ multiplex PCR; TCRdb keeps in-frame clones, though not all of them. The table has 15,000 to 20,000 clones, 75% to 85% seen once; the top ten hold under 15%. With respect to this clone: The antigen is unknown.

This TCR was recovered from an adult with an advanced solid tumor such as melanoma, head and neck, liver or kidney cancer. The sample consisted of CD4+ or CD8+ T cells sorted from blood, taken in a trial of the OX40 agonist ivuxolimab. This chain links TRBV25-1 with TRBJ1-2; tentatively, D is TRBD1 (5 bases). As DNA, the CDR3 is TGTGCCAGCAGTCGTGGGGGAGGCTATGGCTACACCTTC. Translated: CASSRGGGYGYTF.